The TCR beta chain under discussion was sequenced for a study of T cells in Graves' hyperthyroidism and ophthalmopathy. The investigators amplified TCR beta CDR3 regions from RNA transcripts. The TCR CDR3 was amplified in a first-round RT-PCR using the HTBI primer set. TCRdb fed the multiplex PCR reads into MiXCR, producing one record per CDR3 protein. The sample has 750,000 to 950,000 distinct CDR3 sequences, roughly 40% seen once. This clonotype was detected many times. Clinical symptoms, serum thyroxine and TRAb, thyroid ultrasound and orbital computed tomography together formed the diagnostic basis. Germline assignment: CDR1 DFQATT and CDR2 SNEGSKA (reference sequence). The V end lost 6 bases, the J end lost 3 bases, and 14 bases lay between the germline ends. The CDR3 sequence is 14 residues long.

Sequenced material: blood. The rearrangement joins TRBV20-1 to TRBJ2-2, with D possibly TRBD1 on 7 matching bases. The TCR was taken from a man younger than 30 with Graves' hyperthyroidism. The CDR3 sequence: CSAGGRGHTGELFF. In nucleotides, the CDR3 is TGCAGTGCCGGGGGTAGGGGGCACACCGGGGAGCTGTTTTTT.